The 19 T cell receptor beta chains listed next were all sequenced from one sample in a study of CD8 T cells in Susac syndrome. RNA totalling roughly 0.45 to 1 ug underwent reverse transcription with random hexamers. From the immunoSEQ multiplex PCR reads, TCRdb called clonotypes with MiXCR, one entry per CDR3 protein. The repertoire consists of 150,000 to 200,000 distinct CDR3 sequences, with just under 95% occurring once and the leading ten covering 0.09% to 0.1%. The material sequenced was CD4+ T cells from PBMCs. The receptors were sampled from a human donor with Susac syndrome.

The chain recombines TRBV19 with TRBJ2-3; D unclear. The CDR3 runs to 14 residues. Germline assignment: CDR1 LNHDA and CDR2 SQIVND (reference sequence). V was pared by 7 bases and J by 0 bases, with 11 bases between. In DNA, the CDR3 is TGTGCCAGTAATCGGGCGGAAAGCACAGATACGCAGTATTTT. This translates into CASNRAESTDTQYF.

This rearrangement joins TRBV6-1 to TRBJ2-3; D is perhaps TRBD1 (6 bases). The CDR3 is 16 residues long. V lost 7 bases to trimming and J lost 1 base, with 18 bases between them. Germline CDR1 is MNHNS and CDR2 is SASEGT. The DNA for the CDR3 is TGTGCCAGCATCTACAGGGTGGTCGAGCGCACAGATACGCAGTATTTT. Translating it yields CASIYRVVERTDTQYF.

CDR3 sequence: CASSLTSDLEAFF. The DNA of the CDR3 is TGTGCCAGCAGTTTAACCAGTGATCTTGAAGCTTTCTTT. The chain joins TRBV28 to TRBJ1-1; D unclear. The ends were cut back, 2 bases at V and 7 bases at J, with 11 bases in the middle. Germline loops: CDR1 MDHEN, CDR2 SYDVKM. CDR3 length: 13 residues.

The rearrangement links TRBV19 to TRBJ2-7; tentatively, D is TRBD1 or TRBD2 (5 bases each). V was shortened by 6 bases and J by 1 base, with 16 bases between the two germline ends. The CDR3 is made up of 15 amino acids. Germline values: CDR1 LNHDA, CDR2 SQIVND (reference sequence). The CDR3 sequence: CASSHRRDASYEQYF. The CDR3 nucleotides read TGTGCCAGTAGCCACCGCCGGGACGCTTCCTACGAGCAGTACTTC.

The chain links TRBV6-2 or TRBV6-3 to TRBJ1-1, with D tentatively TRBD1 (5 bases). CDR1 and CDR2 from the germline V gene are MNHEY and SVGEGT. Trimming removed 6 bases at V and 1 base at J, with 15 bases between. This CDR3 spans 15 amino acids. The CDR3 nucleotides read TGTGCCAGCAGAGTAACAGGAACACCGAACACTGAAGCTTTCTTT. Its protein is CASRVTGTPNTEAFF.

This clonotype was seen once. CDR3 region: CASSRGWDRGNQPQHF. The CDR3 DNA sequence: TGTGCCAGCAGTCGAGGATGGGACAGGGGCAATCAGCCCCAGCATTTT. V usage is TRBV6-1 and J usage is TRBJ1-5, with TRBD1 matching 9 bases. J was trimmed by 2 bases and V by 5 bases; bases with no gene match: 7. Per germline, CDR1 MNHNS and CDR2 SASEGT. The CDR3 length is 16 residues.

V usage is TRBV19 and J usage is TRBJ2-7; D is possibly TRBD2 (5 bases). The CDR3 runs to 14 residues. Germline values: CDR1 LNHDA, CDR2 SQIVND (reference sequence). Trimming shortened V by 4 bases and J by 1 base, and 11 bases separated the two germline ends. CDR3 coding DNA: TGTGCCAGTAGTAACGGGCTAGCATCCTACGAGCAGTACTTC. It specifies CASSNGLASYEQYF.

The CDR3 loop reads CASGSGGFQETQYF. In DNA, the CDR3 is TGTGCCAGCGGTAGCGGGGGGTTCCAAGAGACCCAGTACTTC. The chain combines TRBV12-3 or TRBV12-4 with TRBJ2-5; 10 nucleotides line up with TRBD2. V trimming: 8 bases; J trimming: 1 base; junction bases outside the gene matches: 4. This CDR3 region has 14 residues.

The chain has TRBV11-2 and TRBJ2-5, with 9 nucleotides matching TRBD2. CDR1 is SGHAT, CDR2 FQNNGV, per germline. The junction had 3 bases not matched to a gene; V was cut back by 1 base and J by 0 bases. The CDR3 loop spans 16 amino acids. The CDR3 DNA sequence: TGTGCCAGCAGCTTAGGCAGCGGGGGGTACCAAGAGACCCAGTACTTC. This gives the protein CASSLGSGGYQETQYF.

The chain employs TRBV12-3 or TRBV12-4 and TRBJ1-1, with 10 bases that match TRBD1. With 4 bases clipped from V and 3 bases from J, the junction kept 8 bases outside the gene matches. The length of the CDR3 is 16 residues. The CDR3 spells CASSSADRGGYTEAFF. DNA of the CDR3: TGTGCCAGCAGTTCCGCGGACAGGGGGGGCTACACTGAAGCTTTCTTT.

The genes are TRBV20-1 and TRBJ2-1; D possibly corresponds to TRBD2 (5 bases). The CDR3 consists of 14 residues. Trimming pared 4 bases from V and 2 bases from J, leaving 12 bases between. Germline assignment: CDR1 DFQATT and CDR2 SNEGSKA (reference sequence). CDR3 protein: CSAKQRRPYNEQFF. CDR3 in DNA: TGCAGTGCTAAACAGCGGCGGCCCTACAATGAGCAGTTCTTC.

The V call is TRBV18, the J call TRBJ1-3, with no clear D. Trimming stripped 2 bases from V and 0 bases from J, with 8 bases between. CDR3 length equals 15 residues. Germline V gene sequence: CDR1 KGHSH, CDR2 LQKENI. The CDR3 coding sequence is TGTGCCAGCTCACCAGCGGCAGCCTCTGGAAACACCATATATTTT. Its translation: CASSPAAASGNTIYF.

The chain couples TRBV9 to TRBJ2-5; TRBD1 might be the D (6 bases). V was cut by 2 bases and J by 2 bases, with 19 bases left in between. This CDR3 region has 17 residues. Germline CDR1 is SGDLS and CDR2 is YYNGEE. The CDR3 region has the DNA TGTGCCAGCAGCGTTGCCCGGGGCCAGGGGCCTCAAGAGACCCAGTACTTC. The encoded protein is CASSVARGQGPQETQYF.

The rearrangement joins TRBV29-1 to TRBJ2-7; 8 bases line up with TRBD1. The germline gives CDR1 SQVTM, CDR2 ANQGSEA. The CDR3 has 12 residues. Trimming removed 6 bases from V and 2 bases from J; junction bases left unmatched: 3. The CDR3 nucleotides are TGCAGCGTATGGACAGGGACCTACGAGCAGTACTTC. It yields the protein CSVWTGTYEQYF.

This chain joins TRBV7-3 and TRBJ2-3; 13 nucleotides align to TRBD2. Looked up from germline, CDR1 is SGHTA and CDR2 is FQGTGA. This CDR3 comprises 16 residues. V trimming: 5 bases; J trimming: 1 base; junction bases outside the gene matches: 3. The CDR3 protein is CASSTGTSGGTDTQYF. CDR3 nucleotide sequence: TGTGCCAGCAGCACCGGGACTAGCGGGGGCACAGATACGCAGTATTTT.

The gene calls are TRBV7-6 and TRBJ2-1; no definite D call. The CDR3 is 15 residues long. Germline values: CDR1 SGHVS, CDR2 FNYEAQ. V was shortened by 2 bases and J by 9 bases, with 17 bases between the two germline ends. CDR3 sequence reads: CASSLSGSARVEQFF. In DNA form, the CDR3 reads TGTGCCAGCAGCTTATCAGGCTCAGCAAGGGTTGAGCAGTTCTTC.

J is TRBJ1-2 and V is TRBV3-1; D may be TRBD1 (5 bases). Germline lookup yields CDR1 LGHDT and CDR2 YNNKEL (reference sequence). V lost 1 base and J lost 5, with 11 bases in between. There are 14 residues in the CDR3. The CDR3 is CASSQAAGSYGYTF. CDR3 bases: TGTGCCAGCAGCCAAGCGGCAGGGAGTTATGGCTACACCTTC.

The chain joins TRBV30 to TRBJ2-7; the match to TRBD1 covers 9 bases. Per the germline V gene, CDR1 is GTSNPN and CDR2 is SVGIG (reference sequence). J lost 4 bases, V lost 2 bases, and 6 bases had no gene match. The CDR3 covers 14 residues. The CDR3 is CAWSRTGGAYEQYF. DNA of the CDR3: TGTGCCTGGAGTCGCACAGGGGGCGCGTACGAGCAGTACTTC.

This chain connects TRBV28 to TRBJ1-1; weak D call: TRBD1 (5 bases). Trimming removed 3 bases from V and 1 base from J, with 12 bases in between. The CDR3 is 15 residues long. CDR1 is MDHEN, CDR2 SYDVKM, per germline. Here the CDR3 DNA reads TGTGCCAGCAGTTTTCCGGGGGGTGAGAACACTGAAGCTTTCTTT. This gives the protein CASSFPGGENTEAFF.